Listed here are 8 T cell receptor beta chains from one sample, sequenced in a study of cytomegalovirus exposure and HLA in healthy donors. This table comes from immunoSEQ multiplex PCR, and its TCRdb copy is limited to in-frame clones, with some not included. This sample has about 180,000 clones, with roughly 86% found just once. Sequencing was performed on PBMCs. Source of these receptors: a man between 18 and 29 years old in good health and CMV-seropositive.

The chain couples TRBV18 to TRBJ2-7; D perhaps matches TRBD2 (6 bases). The CDR3 runs to 14 residues. The V gene lost 5 bases and the J gene lost 1 base, with 12 bases spanning the gap. The germline V gene has CDR1 KGHSH and CDR2 LQKENI. DNA for the CDR3: TGTGCCAGCTCAGCGGGGATACAGTCCTACGAGCAGTACTTC. Its protein product is CASSAGIQSYEQYF.

The J gene is TRBJ2-1, the V gene TRBV7-3; 10 nucleotides agree with TRBD2. Germline CDR1 and CDR2: SGHTA and FQGTGA. Germline trimming cut 5 bases from V and 2 bases from J; bases unmatched to any gene: 3. The CDR3 contains 15 residues. The CDR3 bases are TGTGCCAGCAGCCAAGCGGGAGGGACCTACAATGAGCAGTTCTTC. Translated, it gives CASSQAGGTYNEQFF.

V and J are TRBV30 and TRBJ2-3; D remains unclear. This CDR3 spans 13 amino acids. The V and J ends lost 7 bases and 0 bases respectively, with 11 bases between them. The germline CDR1 and CDR2 sequences are GTSNPN and SVGIG (reference sequence). The CDR3 loop is CASVGPSTDTQYF. DNA of the CDR3: TGTGCCTCAGTGGGCCCCAGCACAGATACGCAGTATTTT.

The chain has TRBV7-9 and TRBJ2-6; 9 positions agree with TRBD1. This CDR3 region has 16 residues. The V gene's germline CDR1 is SEHNR and CDR2 FQNEAQ (reference sequence). V dropped 3 bases and J dropped 1; count of bases not matched to a gene: 1. CDR3 loop: CASSLGQGSGANVLTF. The CDR3 DNA reads TGTGCCAGCAGCTTGGGACAGGGATCTGGGGCCAACGTCCTGACTTTC.

In nucleotides, the CDR3 is TGTGCCAGCAGCTTGGGGGGACTAGCGGGGCGAGAGACCCAGTACTTC. Translation: CASSLGGLAGRETQYF. The rearrangement uses TRBV11-3 and TRBJ2-5; 13 bases align to TRBD2. With V trimmed by 3 bases and J by 4 bases, 5 bases remained unmatched. CDR1 and CDR2 from the germline V gene are SGHNT and YENEEA. The CDR3 length is 16 residues.

The chain uses TRBV7-2 and TRBJ2-1; 13 positions match TRBD2. This CDR3 is 15 amino acids long. The ends lost 3 bases at V and 14 bases at J; junction bases unmatched: 10. The germline CDR1 and CDR2 sequences are SGHTA and FQGNSA. The chain's CDR3 is CASSFGTSGAPPEFF. In nucleotides, the CDR3 is TGTGCCAGCAGCTTCGGGACTAGCGGGGCCCCCCCCGAGTTCTTC. The complete variable domain, with remaining parts taken from reference TRBV7-2 and TRBJ2-1, reads GAGVSQSPSNKVTEKGKDVELRCDPISGHTALYWYRQSLGQGLEFLIYFQGNSAPDKSGLPSDRFSAERTGGSVSTLTIQRTQQEDSAVYLCASSFGTSGAPPEFFGPGTRLTVL.

The V and J genes are TRBV11-2 and TRBJ2-1; 8 bases align to TRBD2. Germline values: CDR1 SGHAT, CDR2 FQNNGV. The CDR3 sequence is 15 residues long. After removal of 3 bases from V and 4 bases from J, the junction contained 5 bases not matched to a gene. In nucleotides, the CDR3 is TGTGCCAGCAGCTTTTCTAGCGGGCTGTACAATGAGCAGTTCTTC. This sequence encodes CASSFSSGLYNEQFF.

V is TRBV19 and J is TRBJ1-5; D uncertain. CDR1 and CDR2 from the germline V gene are LNHDA and SQIVND (reference sequence). The length of the CDR3 is 15 residues. V was pared by 11 bases and J by 3 bases, with 20 bases between. CDR3 residues: CASSGRKVYNQPQHF. The CDR3 region has the DNA TGTGCCTCTTCGGGGAGGAAGGTATACAATCAGCCCCAGCATTTT.